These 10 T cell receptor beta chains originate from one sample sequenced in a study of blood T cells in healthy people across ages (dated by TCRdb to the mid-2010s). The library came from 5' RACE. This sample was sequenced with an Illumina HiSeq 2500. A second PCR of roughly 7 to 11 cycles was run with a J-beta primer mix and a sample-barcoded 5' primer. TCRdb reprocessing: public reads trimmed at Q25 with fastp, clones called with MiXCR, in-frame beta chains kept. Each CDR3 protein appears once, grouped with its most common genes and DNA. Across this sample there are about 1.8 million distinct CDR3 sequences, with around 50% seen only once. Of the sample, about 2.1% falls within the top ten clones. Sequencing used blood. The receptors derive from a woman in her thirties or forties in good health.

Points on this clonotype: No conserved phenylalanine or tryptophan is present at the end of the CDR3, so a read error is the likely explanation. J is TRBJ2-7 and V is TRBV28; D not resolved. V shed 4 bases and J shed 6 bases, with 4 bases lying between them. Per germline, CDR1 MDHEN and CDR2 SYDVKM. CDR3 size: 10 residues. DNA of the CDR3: TGTGCCAGCAGTTCGGGCGAGCAGTACTTA. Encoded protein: CASSSGEQYL.

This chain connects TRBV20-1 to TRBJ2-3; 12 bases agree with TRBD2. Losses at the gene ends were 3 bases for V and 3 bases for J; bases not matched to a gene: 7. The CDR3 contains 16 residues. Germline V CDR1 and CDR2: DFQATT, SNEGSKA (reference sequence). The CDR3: CSARALGTSGTDTQYF. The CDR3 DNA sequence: TGCAGTGCTAGGGCCCTAGGGACTAGCGGGACAGATACGCAGTATTTT.

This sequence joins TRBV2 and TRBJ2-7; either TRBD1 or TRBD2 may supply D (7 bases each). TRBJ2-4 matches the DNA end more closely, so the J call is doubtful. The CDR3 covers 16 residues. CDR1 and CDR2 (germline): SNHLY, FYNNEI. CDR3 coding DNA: TGTGCCAGCCAGGGGGGGCTATCCGCGGCCAAAAACATTCAGTACTTC. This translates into CASQGGLSAAKNIQYF.

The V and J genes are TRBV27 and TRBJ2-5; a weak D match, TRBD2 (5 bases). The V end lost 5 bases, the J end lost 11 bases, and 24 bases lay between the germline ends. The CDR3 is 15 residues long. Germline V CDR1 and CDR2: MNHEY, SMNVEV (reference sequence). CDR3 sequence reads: CASSPLLGIDYVQYF. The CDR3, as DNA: TGTGCCAGCAGTCCGCTGCTGGGGATCGACTACGTGCAGTACTTC.

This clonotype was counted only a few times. CDR3 region: CSARDLAGGSYEQYF. The CDR3 DNA sequence: TGCAGTGCTAGAGATTTAGCGGGGGGGTCCTACGAGCAGTACTTC. This chain joins TRBV20-1 and TRBJ2-7; 11 bases match TRBD2. The CDR3 is 15 amino acids. V lost 0 bases to trimming and J lost 1 base; unmatched junction nucleotides: 2. CDR1 is DFQATT and CDR2 is SNEGSKA in the germline V gene (reference sequence).

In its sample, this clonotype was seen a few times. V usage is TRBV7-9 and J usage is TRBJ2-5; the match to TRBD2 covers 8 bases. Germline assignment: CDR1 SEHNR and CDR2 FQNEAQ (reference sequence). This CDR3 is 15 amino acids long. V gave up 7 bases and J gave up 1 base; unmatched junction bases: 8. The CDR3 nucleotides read TGTGCCAGCATGTCTCGGGGGGGCCCCCAAGAGACCCAGTACTTC. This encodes CASMSRGGPQETQYF.

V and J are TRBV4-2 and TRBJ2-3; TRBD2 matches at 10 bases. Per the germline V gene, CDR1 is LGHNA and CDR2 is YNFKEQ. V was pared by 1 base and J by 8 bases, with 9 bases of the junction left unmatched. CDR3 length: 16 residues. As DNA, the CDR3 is TGTGCCAGCAGCCAAGGGTTAGCGGGGGGTAGTGTTACGCAGTATTTT. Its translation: CASSQGLAGGSVTQYF.

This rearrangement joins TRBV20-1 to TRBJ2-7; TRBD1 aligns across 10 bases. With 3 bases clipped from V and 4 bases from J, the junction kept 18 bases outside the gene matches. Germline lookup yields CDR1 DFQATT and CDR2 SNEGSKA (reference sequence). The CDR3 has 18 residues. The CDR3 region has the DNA TGCAGTGCTAGGACTTTAGGGACAGGGGATTTAGCGCCGTACGAGCAGTACTTC. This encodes CSARTLGTGDLAPYEQYF.

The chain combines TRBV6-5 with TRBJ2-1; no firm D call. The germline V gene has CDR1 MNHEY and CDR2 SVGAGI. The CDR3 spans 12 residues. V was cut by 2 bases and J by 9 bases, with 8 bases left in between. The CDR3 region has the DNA TGTGCCAGCAGTTACGGGGATGGTGAGCAGTTCTTC. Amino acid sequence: CASSYGDGEQFF.

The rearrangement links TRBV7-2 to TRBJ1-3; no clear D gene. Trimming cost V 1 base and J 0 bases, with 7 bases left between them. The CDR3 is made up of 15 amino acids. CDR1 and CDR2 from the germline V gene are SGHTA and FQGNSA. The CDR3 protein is CASSLDLFSGNTIYF. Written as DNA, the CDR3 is TGTGCCAGCAGCTTAGATCTGTTCTCTGGAAACACCATATATTTT.